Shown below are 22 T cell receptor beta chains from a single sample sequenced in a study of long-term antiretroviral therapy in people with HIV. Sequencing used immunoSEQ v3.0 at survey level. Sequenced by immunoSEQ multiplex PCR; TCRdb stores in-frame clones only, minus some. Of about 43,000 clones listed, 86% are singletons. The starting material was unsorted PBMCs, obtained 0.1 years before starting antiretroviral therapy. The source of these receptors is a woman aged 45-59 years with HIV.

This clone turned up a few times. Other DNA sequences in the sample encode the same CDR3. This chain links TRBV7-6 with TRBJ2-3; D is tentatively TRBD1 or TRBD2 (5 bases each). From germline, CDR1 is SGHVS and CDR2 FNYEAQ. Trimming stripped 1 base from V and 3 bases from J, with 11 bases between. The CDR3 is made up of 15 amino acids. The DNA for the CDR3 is TGTGCCAGCAGCTTAGGGTGGGGCGGGACAGATACGCAGTATTTT. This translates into CASSLGWGGTDTQYF.

CDR3 sequence reads: CASSLEAGGNTGELFF. CDR3 nucleotides: TGCGCCAGCAGCTTGGAGGCCGGGGGGAACACCGGGGAGCTGTTTTTT. The chain combines TRBV5-1 with TRBJ2-2; possible D gene TRBD2, 6 bases. Trimming pared 0 bases from V and 1 base from J, leaving 10 bases between. CDR1 SGHRS and CDR2 YFSETQ come from the germline V gene. The CDR3 extends over 16 amino acids.

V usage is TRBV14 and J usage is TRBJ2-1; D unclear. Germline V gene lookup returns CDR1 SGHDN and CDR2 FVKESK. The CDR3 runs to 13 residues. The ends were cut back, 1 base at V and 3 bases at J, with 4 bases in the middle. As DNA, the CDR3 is TGTGCCAGCAGCCAAGCGGGCTACAATGAGCAGTTCTTC. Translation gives CASSQAGYNEQFF.

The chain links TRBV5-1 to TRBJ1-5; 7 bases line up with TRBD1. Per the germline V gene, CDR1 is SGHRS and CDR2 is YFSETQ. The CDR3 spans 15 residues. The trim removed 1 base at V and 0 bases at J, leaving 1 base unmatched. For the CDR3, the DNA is TGCGCCAGCAGCTTGACAGGGGTTAGCAATCAGCCCCAGCATTTT. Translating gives CASSLTGVSNQPQHF.

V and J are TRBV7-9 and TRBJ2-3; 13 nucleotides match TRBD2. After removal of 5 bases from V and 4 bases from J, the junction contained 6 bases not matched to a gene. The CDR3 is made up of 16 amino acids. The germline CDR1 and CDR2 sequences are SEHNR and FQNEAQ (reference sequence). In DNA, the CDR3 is TGTGCCAGCAGCCAACTAGCGGGGGGGCACGCAGATACGCAGTATTTT. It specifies CASSQLAGGHADTQYF.

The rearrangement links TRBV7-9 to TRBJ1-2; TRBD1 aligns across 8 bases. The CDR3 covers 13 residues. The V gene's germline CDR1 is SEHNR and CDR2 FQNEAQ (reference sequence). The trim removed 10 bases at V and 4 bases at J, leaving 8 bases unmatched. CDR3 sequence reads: CATTGGEFYGYTF. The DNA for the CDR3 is TGTGCCACCACAGGGGGGGAGTTCTATGGCTACACCTTC.

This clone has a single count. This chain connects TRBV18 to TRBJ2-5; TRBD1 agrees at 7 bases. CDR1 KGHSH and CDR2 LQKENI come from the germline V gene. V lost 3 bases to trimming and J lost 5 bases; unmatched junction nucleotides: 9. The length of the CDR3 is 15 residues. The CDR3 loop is CASSPWVGGLETQYF. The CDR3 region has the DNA TGTGCCAGCTCACCGTGGGTAGGGGGCCTGGAGACCCAGTACTTC.

As DNA, the CDR3 is TGTGCCTGGAGTCGATCCCCGACAGAGACAAATTCACCCCTCCACTTT. This codes for CAWSRSPTETNSPLHF. The chain uses TRBV30 and TRBJ1-6, with D perhaps TRBD1 (5 bases). This CDR3 is 16 amino acids long. Germline V gene lookup returns CDR1 GTSNPN and CDR2 SVGIG (reference sequence). Trimming took 2 bases from V and 7 from J, leaving 18 bases between them. The whole variable domain, filled in from reference TRBV30 and TRBJ1-6, reads SQTIHQWPATLVQPVGSPLSLECTVEGTSNPNLYWYRQAAGRGLQLLFYSVGIGQISSEVPQNLSASRPQDRQFILSSKKLLLSDSGFYLCAWSRSPTETNSPLHFGNGTRLTVT.

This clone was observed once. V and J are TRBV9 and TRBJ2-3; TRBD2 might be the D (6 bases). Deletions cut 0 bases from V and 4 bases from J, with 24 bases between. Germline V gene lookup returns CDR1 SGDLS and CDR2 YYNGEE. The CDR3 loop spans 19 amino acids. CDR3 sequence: CASSVGSHLRTREADTQYF. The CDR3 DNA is TGTGCCAGCAGCGTAGGAAGCCACCTCCGGACAAGGGAGGCAGATACGCAGTATTTT.

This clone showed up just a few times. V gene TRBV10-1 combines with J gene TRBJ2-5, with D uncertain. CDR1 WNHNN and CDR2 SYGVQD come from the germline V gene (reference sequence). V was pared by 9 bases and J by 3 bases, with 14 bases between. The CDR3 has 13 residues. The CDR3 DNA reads TGCGCCAGGGTGGTAGAAACCGAAGAGACCCAGTACTTC. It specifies CARVVETEETQYF.

The DNA of the CDR3 is TGCGCCAGCAGCTTGGAGCTAATCACAGATACGCAGTATTTT. This sequence encodes CASSLELITDTQYF. V is TRBV5-1 and J is TRBJ2-3; no firm D call. Germline CDR1 SGHRS, CDR2 YFSETQ. The V gene lost 0 bases and the J gene lost 2 bases, with 7 bases spanning the gap. CDR3 length: 14 amino acids. The entire variable domain, with the rest obtained from reference TRBV5-1 and TRBJ2-3, is as follows: KAGVTQTPRYLIKTRGQQVTLSCSPISGHRSVSWYQQTPGQGLQFLFEYFSETQRNKGNFPGRFSGRQFSNSRSEMNVSTLELGDSALYLCASSLELITDTQYFGPGTRLTVL.

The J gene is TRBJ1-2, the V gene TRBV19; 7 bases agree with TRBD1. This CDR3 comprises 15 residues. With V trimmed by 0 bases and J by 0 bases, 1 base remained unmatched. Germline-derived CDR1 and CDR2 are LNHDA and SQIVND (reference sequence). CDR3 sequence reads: CASSIEGTANYGYTF. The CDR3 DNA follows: TGTGCCAGTAGTATAGAGGGGACAGCTAACTATGGCTACACCTTC.

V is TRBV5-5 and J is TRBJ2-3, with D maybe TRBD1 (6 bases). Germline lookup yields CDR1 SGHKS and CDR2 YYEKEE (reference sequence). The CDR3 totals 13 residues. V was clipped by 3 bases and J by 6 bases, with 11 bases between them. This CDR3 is CASSWTQGDTQYF. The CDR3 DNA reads TGTGCCAGCAGCTGGACCCAGGGGGATACGCAGTATTTT.

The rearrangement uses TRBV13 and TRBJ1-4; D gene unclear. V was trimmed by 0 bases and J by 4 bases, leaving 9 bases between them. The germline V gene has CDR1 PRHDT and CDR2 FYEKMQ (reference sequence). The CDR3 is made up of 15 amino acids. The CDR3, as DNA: TGTGCCAGCAGCTTAGGGGGGAGTGGTAATGAAAAACTGTTTTTT. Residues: CASSLGGSGNEKLFF.

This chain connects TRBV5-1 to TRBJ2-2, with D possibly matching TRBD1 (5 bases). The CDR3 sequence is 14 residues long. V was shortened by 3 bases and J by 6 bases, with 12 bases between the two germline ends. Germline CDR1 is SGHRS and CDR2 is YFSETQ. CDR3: CASSYLQGAGELFF. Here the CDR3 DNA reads TGCGCCAGCAGCTACCTTCAGGGCGCCGGGGAGCTGTTTTTT.

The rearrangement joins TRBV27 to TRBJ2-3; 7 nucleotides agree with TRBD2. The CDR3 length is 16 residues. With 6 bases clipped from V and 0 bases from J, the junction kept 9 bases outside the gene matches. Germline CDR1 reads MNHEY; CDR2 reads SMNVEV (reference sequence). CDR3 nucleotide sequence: TGTGCCAGCAGATCCTACAAGGGACTAAGCACAGATACGCAGTATTTT. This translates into CASRSYKGLSTDTQYF.

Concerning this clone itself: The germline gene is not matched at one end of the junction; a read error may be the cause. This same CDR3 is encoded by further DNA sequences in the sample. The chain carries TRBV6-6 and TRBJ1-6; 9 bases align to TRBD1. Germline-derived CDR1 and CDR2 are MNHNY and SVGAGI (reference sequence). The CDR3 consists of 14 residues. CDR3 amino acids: CASSYGQGRSPLHF. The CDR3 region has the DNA TGTGCCAGCAGTTACGGACAGGGGCGTTCACCCCTCCACTTC.

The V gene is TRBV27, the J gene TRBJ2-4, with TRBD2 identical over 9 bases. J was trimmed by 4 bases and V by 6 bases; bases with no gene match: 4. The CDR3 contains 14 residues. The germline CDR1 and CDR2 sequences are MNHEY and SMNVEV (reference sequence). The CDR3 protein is CASSPTSGKNIQYF. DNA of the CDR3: TGTGCCAGCAGCCCTACTAGCGGGAAAAACATTCAGTACTTC.

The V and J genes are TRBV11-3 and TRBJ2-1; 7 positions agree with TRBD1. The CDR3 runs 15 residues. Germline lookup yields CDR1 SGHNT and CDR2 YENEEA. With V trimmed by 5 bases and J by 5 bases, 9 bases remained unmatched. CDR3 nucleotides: TGTGCCAGCAGCAAAACCGGGACAGCCAACAATGAGCAGTTCTTC. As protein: CASSKTGTANNEQFF. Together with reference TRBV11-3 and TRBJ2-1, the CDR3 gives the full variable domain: EAGVVQSPRYKIIEKKQPVAFWCNPISGHNTLYWYLQNLGQGPELLIRYENEEAVDDSQLPKDRFSAERLKGVDSTLKIQPAELGDSAVYLCASSKTGTANNEQFFGPGTRLTVL.

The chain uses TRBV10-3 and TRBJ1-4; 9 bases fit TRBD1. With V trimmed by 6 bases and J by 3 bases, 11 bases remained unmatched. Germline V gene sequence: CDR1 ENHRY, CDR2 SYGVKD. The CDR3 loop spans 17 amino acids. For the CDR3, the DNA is TGTGCCATCAGCCAACACCAACAGGGGGCTGCTAATGAAAAACTGTTTTTT. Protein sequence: CAISQHQQGAANEKLFF.

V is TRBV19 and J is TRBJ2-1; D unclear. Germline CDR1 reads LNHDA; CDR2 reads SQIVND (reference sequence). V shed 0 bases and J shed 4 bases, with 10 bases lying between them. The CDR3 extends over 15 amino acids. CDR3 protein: CASSIDYAPYNEQFF. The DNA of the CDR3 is TGTGCCAGTAGTATAGACTACGCCCCTTACAATGAGCAGTTCTTC.

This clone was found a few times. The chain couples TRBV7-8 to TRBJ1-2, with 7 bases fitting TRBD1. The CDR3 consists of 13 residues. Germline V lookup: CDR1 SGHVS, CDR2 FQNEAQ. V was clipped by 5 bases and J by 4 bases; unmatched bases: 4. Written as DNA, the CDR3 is TGTGCCAGCAGCGCATCAGGGGGCTATGGCTACACCTTC. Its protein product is CASSASGGYGYTF.